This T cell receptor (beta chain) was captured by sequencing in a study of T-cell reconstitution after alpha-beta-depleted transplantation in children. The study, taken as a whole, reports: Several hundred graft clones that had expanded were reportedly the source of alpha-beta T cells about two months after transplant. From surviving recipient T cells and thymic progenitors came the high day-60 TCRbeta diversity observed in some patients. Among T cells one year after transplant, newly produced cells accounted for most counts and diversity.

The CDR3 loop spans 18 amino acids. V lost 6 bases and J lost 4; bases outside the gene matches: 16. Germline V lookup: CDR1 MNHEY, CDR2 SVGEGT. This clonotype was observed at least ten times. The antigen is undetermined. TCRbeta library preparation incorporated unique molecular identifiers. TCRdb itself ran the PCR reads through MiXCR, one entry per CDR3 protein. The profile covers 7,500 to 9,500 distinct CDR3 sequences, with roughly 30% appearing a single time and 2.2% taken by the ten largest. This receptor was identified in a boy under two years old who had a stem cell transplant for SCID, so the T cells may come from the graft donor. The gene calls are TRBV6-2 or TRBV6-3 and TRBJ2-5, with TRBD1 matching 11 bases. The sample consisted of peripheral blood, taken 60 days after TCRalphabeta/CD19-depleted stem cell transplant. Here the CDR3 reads CASRLLTGTGGSVETQYF. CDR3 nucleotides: TGTGCCAGCAGGCTACTCACCGGGACAGGGGGATCGGTAGAGACCCAGTACTTC.